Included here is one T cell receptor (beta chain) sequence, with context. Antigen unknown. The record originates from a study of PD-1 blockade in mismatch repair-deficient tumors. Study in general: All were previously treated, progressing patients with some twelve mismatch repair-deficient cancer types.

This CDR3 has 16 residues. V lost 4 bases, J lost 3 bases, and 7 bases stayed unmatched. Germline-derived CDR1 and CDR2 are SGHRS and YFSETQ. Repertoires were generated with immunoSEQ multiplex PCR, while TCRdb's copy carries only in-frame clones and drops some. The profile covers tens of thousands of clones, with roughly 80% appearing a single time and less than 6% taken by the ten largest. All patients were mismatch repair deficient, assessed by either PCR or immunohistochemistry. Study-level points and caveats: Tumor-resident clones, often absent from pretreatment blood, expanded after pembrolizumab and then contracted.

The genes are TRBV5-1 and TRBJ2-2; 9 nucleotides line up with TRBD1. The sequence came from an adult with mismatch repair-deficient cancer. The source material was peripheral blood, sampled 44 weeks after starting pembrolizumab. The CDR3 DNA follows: TGCGCCAGCAGCCCTGGGGACAGGGCGTACACCGGGGAGCTGTTTTTT. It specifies CASSPGDRAYTGELFF.